The TCR beta chain described here comes from a study of response to subunit inactivated influenza vaccine. J lost 0 bases, V lost 3 bases, and 0 bases had no gene match. The CDR3 runs to 14 residues. Each CDR3 protein is one row after TCRdb ran MiXCR on the RT-PCR reads. The data show about 160,000 distinct CDR3 sequences, 11% seen once. This clonotype occurred many times. V usage is TRBV12-3 or TRBV12-4 and J usage is TRBJ2-7; 9 bases agree with TRBD2. The clonotype comes from a man aged 50 or older who received an inactivated influenza vaccine. Sequences were derived from non-naive T cells sorted from PBMCs, sampled roughly 6 weeks after vaccination. The CDR3 DNA follows: TGTGCCAGCAGTTTTAGCGGGGGCTCCTACGAGCAGTACTTC. This encodes CASSFSGGSYEQYF.